This T cell receptor beta chain was identified in a study of T cells after yellow fever vaccination. At the level of the study: CD3, CD45RA, CCR7 and CD95 guided sorting of the EM, EMRA, CM and Tscm memory subsets. Fractions of limited cellularity were prepared by means of SMART-Seq v4 Ultra Low Input. Overall study findings and caveats: Reappearing after the booster were most of the clones from primary vaccination (96% CD4, about 88% CD8).

This clonotype came up many times. TCR cDNA, made by 5'RACE template switching, carried an added universal primer site and UMIs. MiXCR, run by TCRdb on the 5' RACE reads, gives a single entry per CDR3 protein. The repertoire includes some 5,000 distinct CDR3 sequences, over 3% of them detected once, and approximately 59% sits in the top ten. The CDR3 totals 15 residues. The V gene lost 3 bases and the J gene lost 0 bases, with 6 bases spanning the gap. The gene calls are TRBV12-3 or TRBV12-4 and TRBJ1-6; D unresolved. The TCR sequence derives from a man aged 25 to 40 who received the YFV17D yellow fever vaccine. The sample in question was PBMCs, either bulk or a sorted T-cell subset (CD4+, CD8+, memory, or dextramer-sorted; not recorded which), obtained 15 days after the yellow fever booster vaccination. Here the CDR3 reads CASSLGSSYNSPLHF. The CDR3 DNA reads TGTGCCAGCAGTTTGGGCAGCTCCTATAATTCACCCCTCCACTTT.